The 27 T cell receptor beta chains below were found in one sample sequenced in a study of T cell repertoires in cytomegalovirus infection. Each CDR3 protein is one row after TCRdb ran MiXCR on the reads. The sample includes over 250,000 distinct CDR3 sequences, roughly a fifth of them seen just once. Their recognized antigens are unknown. Sequencing was performed on cultured PBMCs, taken from culture after CMV antigen stimulation. Receptor source: a human donor in good health (CMV status not recorded). Some clones in this sample may be carry-over from other donors' samples.

This clonotype has at least ten counts. The chain joins TRBV6-5 to TRBJ1-4; D is perhaps TRBD1 (5 bases). The CDR3 is 11 amino acids. Trimming shortened V by 5 bases and J by 7 bases, and 5 bases separated the two germline ends. Germline CDR1 and CDR2: MNHEY and SVGAGI. The CDR3 DNA sequence: TGTGCCAGCAGTGACAGTGAAAAACTGTTTTTT. This codes for CASSDSEKLFF.

This clonotype has a count of ten or more. This chain joins TRBV7-6 and TRBJ2-1; 7 nucleotides line up with TRBD2. J gave up 6 bases and V 2 bases, and 7 bases lay outside the gene matches. The CDR3 covers 15 residues. Per germline, CDR1 SGHVS and CDR2 FNYEAQ. CDR3 in DNA: TGTGCCAGCAGCTTACGGGCGGGAGAGCGCAATGAGCAGTTCTTC. Amino acid sequence: CASSLRAGERNEQFF.

The chain combines TRBV7-9 with TRBJ1-1; no firm D call. CDR1 and CDR2 (germline): SEHNR, FQNEAQ (reference sequence). V shed 5 bases and J shed 5 bases, with 18 bases lying between them. This CDR3 region has 15 residues. The DNA for the CDR3 is TGTGCCAGCAGCCGAATTGAGGGTGTGGCGACTGAAGCTTTCTTT. Its translation: CASSRIEGVATEAFF.

The chain has TRBV11-2 and TRBJ2-5, with 9 bases that match TRBD2. Germline trimming cut 5 bases from V and 6 bases from J; bases unmatched to any gene: 4. In germline, CDR1 is SGHAT, CDR2 FQNNGV. The CDR3 runs 13 residues. The CDR3 spells CASSLSGSQTQYF. The DNA for the CDR3 is TGTGCCAGCAGCCTTAGCGGGAGTCAGACCCAGTACTTC.

This clonotype turned up a few times. The V gene is TRBV3-1, the J gene TRBJ2-1, with D possibly TRBD2 on 5 matching bases. CDR3 length: 16 residues. Germline V gene data show CDR1 as LGHDT and CDR2 as YNNKEL (reference sequence). V dropped 0 bases and J dropped 9 bases, with 18 bases sitting between them. CDR3 sequence (DNA): TGTGCCAGCAGCCAAGATACGGGGAGCGTAGGGATTGAGCAGTTCTTC. It codes for CASSQDTGSVGIEQFF.

The chain combines TRBV5-1 with TRBJ1-6; tentatively, D is TRBD1 (5 bases). The germline V gene has CDR1 SGHRS and CDR2 YFSETQ. The CDR3 covers 16 residues. The germline V and J ends were trimmed by 4 bases and 5 bases, with 16 bases remaining between them. The CDR3 loop reads CASSPGWGGNNSPLHF. The CDR3 DNA reads as TGCGCCAGCAGCCCCGGGTGGGGGGGGAATAATTCACCCCTCCACTTT.

This clonotype came up many times. This rearrangement joins TRBV13 to TRBJ1-1, with 11 bases aligning to TRBD1. The CDR3 runs to 14 residues. Germline V lookup: CDR1 PRHDT, CDR2 FYEKMQ (reference sequence). V shed 3 bases and J 5 bases; nucleotides not matched to a gene: 2. CDR3 loop: CASSLGQGGTEAFF. Here the CDR3 DNA reads TGTGCCAGCAGCTTGGGACAGGGGGGAACTGAAGCTTTCTTT.

This clonotype was detected only a few times. This chain connects TRBV6-5 to TRBJ1-5; TRBD1 is a possible D gene (6 bases). Per germline, CDR1 MNHEY and CDR2 SVGAGI. V was cut by 2 bases and J by 1 base, with 9 bases left in between. The CDR3 is 15 residues long. CDR3 in DNA: TGTGCCAGCAGTTACAACAGGGACAGCAATCAGCCCCAGCATTTT. Translation: CASSYNRDSNQPQHF.

The V call is TRBV12-3 or TRBV12-4, the J call TRBJ2-5; TRBD1 or TRBD2 may be the D gene (6 bases each). V was clipped by 7 bases and J by 4 bases, with 13 bases between them. CDR3 length equals 13 residues. In DNA, the CDR3 is TGTGCCAGCAATACAGGGACTTTAGAGACCCAGTACTTC. Protein sequence: CASNTGTLETQYF.

This clonotype was detected a few times. The V gene is TRBV28, the J gene TRBJ2-4, with D perhaps matching TRBD1 or TRBD2 (5 bases each). The CDR3 runs to 18 residues. Germline values: CDR1 MDHEN, CDR2 SYDVKM. V lost 9 bases to trimming and J lost 0 bases, with 24 bases between them. This CDR3 is CASGAGAGRVPAKNIQYF. The CDR3 DNA reads as TGTGCCAGTGGGGCGGGCGCGGGCCGGGTTCCAGCCAAAAACATTCAGTACTTC. The variable domain in full, completed from reference TRBV28 and TRBJ2-4, reads DVKVTQSSRYLVKRTGEKVFLECVQDMDHENMFWYRQDPGLGLRLIYFSYDVKMKEKGDIPEGYSVSREKKERFSLILESASTNQTSMYLCASGAGAGRVPAKNIQYFGAGTRLSVL.

V and J are TRBV7-9 and TRBJ2-1; D is undetermined. Germline V gene data show CDR1 as SEHNR and CDR2 as FQNEAQ (reference sequence). The CDR3 loop spans 12 amino acids. V lost 2 bases, J lost 10 bases, and 9 bases lay in between. CDR3 loop: CASSLIKMEQFF. CDR3 nucleotides: TGTGCCAGCAGCTTAATTAAAATGGAGCAGTTCTTC.

The rearrangement links TRBV6-5 to TRBJ2-5; 8 bases match TRBD1. The CDR3 extends over 15 amino acids. The J segment lost 7 bases and the V segment lost 5 bases, leaving 12 bases of the junction unmatched. CDR1 is MNHEY, CDR2 SVGAGI, per germline. The CDR3 loop is CASSRRTGSGGTQYF. The CDR3 coding sequence is TGTGCCAGCAGTCGCCGGACAGGGAGCGGCGGGACCCAGTACTTC.

In its sample, this clonotype was seen a few times. The chain combines TRBV12-3 or TRBV12-4 with TRBJ1-3; the D is unclear. The CDR3 has 14 amino acids. V was clipped by 6 bases and J by 1 base, with 10 bases between them. CDR3 nucleotides: TGTGCCAGCAGAAGCATGGGGTCTGGAAACACCATATATTTT. It is translated as CASRSMGSGNTIYF.

Only a few counts were recorded for this clonotype. The rearrangement links TRBV7-9 to TRBJ2-3, with TRBD1 as a possible D gene (5 bases). CDR1 is SEHNR, CDR2 FQNEAQ, per germline (reference sequence). V was clipped by 0 bases and J by 2 bases, with 15 bases between them. There are 17 residues in the CDR3. CDR3 bases: TGTGCCAGCAGCTTAGCGCAGGGCTTGTACAACACAGATACGCAGTATTTT. Protein product: CASSLAQGLYNTDTQYF.

This clonotype was observed a handful of times. J is TRBJ1-5 and V is TRBV4-3; D is undetermined. In germline, CDR1 is LGHNA, CDR2 YSLEER. The V end was cut by 0 bases, the J end by 5 bases, with 5 bases between. The length of the CDR3 is 13 residues. The CDR3 nucleotides are TGCGCCAGCAGCCAAGAGACCTATCAGCCCCAGCATTTT. This translates into CASSQETYQPQHF.

CDR3 bases: TGTGCCATCAGTGTTACAGAGGATGGCACAGATACGCAGTATTTT. Encoded protein: CAISVTEDGTDTQYF. The chain combines TRBV10-3 with TRBJ2-3; D is uncertain. CDR3 length: 15 amino acids. Per germline, CDR1 ENHRY and CDR2 SYGVKD. Trimming took off 4 bases at V and 1 base at J, with 12 bases between the two ends.

This clonotype was recorded many times. This chain uses TRBV11-3 with TRBJ1-1; no clear D. This CDR3 is built from 14 residues. Trimming took 3 bases from V and 0 from J, leaving 8 bases between them. The germline V gene encodes CDR1 SGHNT and CDR2 YENEEA. As DNA, the CDR3 is TGTGCCAGCAGCTTGAACCATATGAACACTGAAGCTTTCTTT. The encoded protein is CASSLNHMNTEAFF.

The chain links TRBV11-2 to TRBJ2-1, with D tentatively TRBD2 (6 bases). Germline V gives CDR1 SGHAT, CDR2 FQNNGV. The germline V and J ends were trimmed by 0 bases and 9 bases, with 12 bases remaining between them. The CDR3 has 14 residues. CDR3 bases: TGTGCCAGCAGCTTAGATCGGGCTAGCGCTGAGCAGTTCTTC. Protein sequence: CASSLDRASAEQFF.

In this sample, this clonotype turned up many times. J is TRBJ2-1 and V is TRBV28; TRBD2 aligns across 12 bases. The CDR3 spans 14 residues. From germline, CDR1 is MDHEN and CDR2 SYDVKM. The junction had 5 bases not matched to a gene; V was cut back by 8 bases and J by 6 bases. The CDR3 here is CASRRTSGTNEQFF. As DNA, the CDR3 is TGTGCCAGCCGAAGGACTAGCGGGACCAATGAGCAGTTCTTC. Looking up the rest from reference TRBV28 and TRBJ2-1 gives the full variable domain: DVKVTQSSRYLVKRTGEKVFLECVQDMDHENMFWYRQDPGLGLRLIYFSYDVKMKEKGDIPEGYSVSREKKERFSLILESASTNQTSMYLCASRRTSGTNEQFFGPGTRLTVL.

This clonotype appeared a few times. The chain has TRBV5-1 and TRBJ1-5; D perhaps matches TRBD1 (5 bases). Deletions cut 3 bases from V and 2 bases from J, with 9 bases between. This CDR3 spans 14 amino acids. CDR1 is SGHRS, CDR2 YFSETQ, per germline. The CDR3 loop reads CASSWGLGNQPQHF. DNA of the CDR3: TGCGCCAGCAGCTGGGGGTTGGGCAATCAGCCCCAGCATTTT.

The V and J genes are TRBV2 and TRBJ2-3, with D possibly being TRBD1 (5 bases). This CDR3 is built from 15 residues. CDR1 and CDR2 (germline): SNHLY, FYNNEI. V was trimmed by 4 bases and J by 0 bases, leaving 11 bases between them. The CDR3 loop is CASSADRTSTDTQYF. CDR3 DNA: TGTGCCAGCAGTGCTGACAGAACTAGCACAGATACGCAGTATTTT.

This clonotype was picked up many times. J is TRBJ2-3 and V is TRBV7-2, with D possibly matching TRBD1 (5 bases). In germline, CDR1 is SGHTA, CDR2 FQGNSA. Trimming took off 1 base at V and 6 bases at J, with 14 bases between the two ends. There are 15 residues in the CDR3. The CDR3 reads CASSLEGQRGDTQYF. The DNA for the CDR3 is TGTGCCAGCAGCTTAGAAGGACAAAGGGGTGATACGCAGTATTTT.

This clonotype was seen more than once but under ten times. In nucleotides, the CDR3 is TGCAGTGCTAGGGCCGACAGGGGGCTGTACGAGCAGTACTTC. Translated: CSARADRGLYEQYF. The chain uses TRBV20-1 and TRBJ2-7; 10 nucleotides agree with TRBD1. There are 14 residues in the CDR3. Trimming cost V 3 bases and J 4 bases; bases outside gene matches: 6. Germline CDR1 and CDR2: DFQATT and SNEGSKA (reference sequence).

The chain links TRBV7-9 to TRBJ2-3; D is unresolved. Per germline, CDR1 SEHNR and CDR2 FQNEAQ (reference sequence). The CDR3 spans 13 residues. Trimming removed 4 bases at V and 1 base at J, with 6 bases between. The CDR3 DNA reads as TGTGCCAGCAGCTCCACGGGCACAGATACGCAGTATTTT. Protein product: CASSSTGTDTQYF.

There are many counts of this clonotype. The V gene is TRBV12-3 or TRBV12-4, the J gene TRBJ2-1; 14 nucleotides align to TRBD2. The CDR3 totals 15 residues. J was trimmed by 9 bases and V by 5 bases; bases with no gene match: 6. The CDR3 protein is CASSVGLAGAAEQFF. CDR3 bases: TGTGCCAGCAGTGTGGGACTAGCGGGAGCGGCTGAGCAGTTCTTC.

This clonotype was found a few times. The chain is built from TRBV12-3 or TRBV12-4 and TRBJ2-5; 10 bases fit TRBD2. J lost 8 bases, V lost 2 bases, and 20 bases had no gene match. CDR3 length equals 19 residues. Written as DNA, the CDR3 is TGTGCCAGCAGTTTATATTGGCTAGCGGGAGACGCCATCAAGAGAACCCAGTACTTC. Residues: CASSLYWLAGDAIKRTQYF.

The V gene is TRBV4-1, the J gene TRBJ2-3; D tentatively reads TRBD1 or TRBD2 (5 bases each). Germline assignment: CDR1 MGHRA and CDR2 YSYEKL. The V end was cut by 0 bases, the J end by 7 bases, with 23 bases between. The length of the CDR3 is 18 residues. CDR3 coding DNA: TGCGCCAGCAGCCAAGAGGGGGATCTAGGTTGGGGCAGGAATACGCAGTATTTT. This encodes CASSQEGDLGWGRNTQYF.